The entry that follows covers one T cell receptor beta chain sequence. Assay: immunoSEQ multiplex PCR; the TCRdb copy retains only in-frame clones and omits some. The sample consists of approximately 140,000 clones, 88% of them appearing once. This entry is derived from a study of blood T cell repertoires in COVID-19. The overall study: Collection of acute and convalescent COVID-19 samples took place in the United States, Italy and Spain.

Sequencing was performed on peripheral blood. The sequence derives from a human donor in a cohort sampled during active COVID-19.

CDR3 DNA sequence: TGTGCCAGCAGTTTGAATGGGGGCTCACGCAATCAGCCCCAGCATTTT. Its translation is CASSLNGGSRNQPQHF. V and J are TRBV27 and TRBJ1-5; possibly TRBD1 for D (6 bases). Germline assignment: CDR1 MNHEY and CDR2 SMNVEV (reference sequence). This CDR3 spans 16 amino acids. Between the trimmed V and J ends, which lost 3 bases and 2 bases, there was a span of 14 bases.